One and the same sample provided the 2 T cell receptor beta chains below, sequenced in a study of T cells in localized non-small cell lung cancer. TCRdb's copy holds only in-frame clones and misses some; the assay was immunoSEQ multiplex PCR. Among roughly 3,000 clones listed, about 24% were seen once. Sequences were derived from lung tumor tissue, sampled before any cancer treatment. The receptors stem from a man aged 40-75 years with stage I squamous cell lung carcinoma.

This CDR3 is CSVRVTGPGDIQYF. CDR3 nucleotides: TGCAGCGTGAGGGTGACGGGTCCTGGGGACATTCAGTACTTC. The J gene is TRBJ2-4, the V gene TRBV29-1; D possibly corresponds to TRBD2 (5 bases). Germline values: CDR1 SQVTM, CDR2 ANQGSEA. Trimming cost V 6 bases and J 8 bases, with 20 bases left between them. CDR3 size: 14 residues.

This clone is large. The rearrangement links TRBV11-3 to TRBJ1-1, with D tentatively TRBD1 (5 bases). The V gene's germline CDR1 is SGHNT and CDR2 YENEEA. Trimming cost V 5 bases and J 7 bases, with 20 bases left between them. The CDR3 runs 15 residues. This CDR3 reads CASSLGAGSLHEAFF. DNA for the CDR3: TGTGCCAGCAGCCTCGGGGCAGGTTCCCTCCATGAAGCTTTCTTT.